Listed here are 12 T cell receptor beta chains from one sample, sequenced in a study of blood T cell repertoires in COVID-19 (TCRdb year 2020). The library was made by the immunoSEQ multiplex PCR assay. This immuneACCESS table, as held by TCRdb, lists in-frame sequences with V and J called but not all clones. Of the missing ones, under half trace to an unresolved V gene in checked studies; the others have no known cause. The sample contains about 190,000 clones, more than 85% of them found a single time. 1.1% of the sample is taken by the ten largest. Sequencing was done on a sample of peripheral blood. The receptor set was obtained from a man in his thirties or forties with acute or convalescent COVID-19.

This sequence joins TRBV7-3 and TRBJ1-1, with no clear D. The CDR3 has 13 amino acids. The germline CDR1 and CDR2 sequences are SGHTA and FQGTGA. The V end was cut by 1 base, the J end by 1 base, with 4 bases between. In nucleotides, the CDR3 is TGTGCCAGCAGCTTAAGTCGGAACACTGAAGCTTTCTTT. As protein: CASSLSRNTEAFF.

The chain has TRBV28 and TRBJ1-3, with D possibly being TRBD1 (6 bases). Germline V gene lookup returns CDR1 MDHEN and CDR2 SYDVKM. V lost 3 bases and J 4 bases, leaving 13 bases between the germline ends. The CDR3 runs 15 residues. CDR3 loop: CASSFAGARGNTIYF. Here the CDR3 DNA reads TGTGCCAGCAGTTTTGCAGGGGCGAGGGGAAACACCATATATTTT. The variable domain in full, completed from reference TRBV28 and TRBJ1-3, reads DVKVTQSSRYLVKRTGEKVFLECVQDMDHENMFWYRQDPGLGLRLIYFSYDVKMKEKGDIPEGYSVSREKKERFSLILESASTNQTSMYLCASSFAGARGNTIYFGEGSWLTVV.

The rearrangement links TRBV18 to TRBJ1-6, with D possibly being TRBD1 (6 bases). This CDR3 has 14 residues. Germline CDR1 reads KGHSH; CDR2 reads LQKENI. The germline V and J ends were trimmed by 3 bases and 8 bases, with 11 bases remaining between them. CDR3 residues: CASSPRQEDSPLHF. CDR3 nucleotides: TGTGCCAGCTCACCTCGACAGGAAGATTCACCCCTCCACTTT. Drawing the rest from reference TRBV18 and TRBJ1-6, the complete variable domain is NAGVMQNPRHLVRRRGQEARLRCSPMKGHSHVYWYRQLPEEGLKFMVYLQKENIIDESGMPKERFSAEFPKEGPSILRIQQVVRGDSAAYFCASSPRQEDSPLHFGNGTRLTVT.

The chain recombines TRBV7-2 with TRBJ2-1; the match to TRBD1 covers 7 bases. Germline V gene data show CDR1 as SGHTA and CDR2 as FQGNSA. The J segment lost 7 bases and the V segment lost 5 bases, leaving 8 bases of the junction unmatched. The CDR3 loop spans 14 amino acids. The CDR3 sequence: CASSVDRAGNEQFF. The DNA for the CDR3 is TGTGCCAGCAGCGTAGACAGGGCAGGAAATGAGCAGTTCTTC.

The V and J genes are TRBV27 and TRBJ2-7, with 9 bases lining up with TRBD1. The germline gives CDR1 MNHEY, CDR2 SMNVEV (reference sequence). The length of the CDR3 is 15 residues. J was trimmed by 1 base and V by 5 bases; bases with no gene match: 6. The CDR3: CASSVKGTGSYEQYF. The CDR3 DNA reads TGTGCCAGCAGTGTTAAGGGGACAGGGTCCTACGAGCAGTACTTC.

V gene TRBV10-3 combines with J gene TRBJ2-2, with 8 bases aligning to TRBD2. The J segment lost 9 bases and the V segment lost 5 bases, leaving 8 bases of the junction unmatched. This CDR3 has 14 residues. The germline V gene encodes CDR1 ENHRY and CDR2 SYGVKD. This CDR3 reads CAISSGGGLRELFF. The CDR3 nucleotides read TGTGCCATCAGTTCCGGGGGGGGGCTTCGGGAGCTGTTTTTT.

The J gene is TRBJ1-5, the V gene TRBV30; D remains ambiguous. Germline V gene lookup returns CDR1 GTSNPN and CDR2 SVGIG (reference sequence). Between the trimmed V and J ends, which lost 0 bases and 8 bases, there was a span of 11 bases. The CDR3 covers 13 residues. The CDR3 DNA follows: TGTGCCTGGAGTGTACGTGGCCATGAGCCCCAGCATTTT. Translating gives CAWSVRGHEPQHF.

This chain links TRBV5-1 with TRBJ2-1, with 10 bases that match TRBD2. CDR1 is SGHRS, CDR2 YFSETQ, per germline. The length of the CDR3 is 15 residues. The trim removed 0 bases at V and 8 bases at J, leaving 5 bases unmatched. For the CDR3, the DNA is TGCGCCAGCAGCTTGGAACCTAGCGGGAGCGATGAGCAGTTCTTC. Translation gives CASSLEPSGSDEQFF.

This clone was detected a few times. The gene calls are TRBV6-5 and TRBJ2-2; TRBD2 matches 8 bases. Germline V gene sequence: CDR1 MNHEY, CDR2 SVGAGI. J gave up 5 bases and V 0 bases, and 5 bases lay outside the gene matches. The CDR3 spans 16 residues. The DNA of the CDR3 is TGTGCCAGCAGTTACTCGAGCGGGAGCGCTACCGGGGAGCTGTTTTTT. Amino acid sequence: CASSYSSGSATGELFF.

The chain has TRBV2 and TRBJ2-5; D is unresolved. Germline lookup yields CDR1 SNHLY and CDR2 FYNNEI. This CDR3 has 14 amino acids. The V gene lost 5 bases and the J gene lost 5 bases, with 15 bases spanning the gap. The DNA for the CDR3 is TGTGCCAGCAGTACCGCTCAGGTAGATGAGACCCAGTACTTC. Its translation: CASSTAQVDETQYF.

This clone was recorded only once. This chain joins TRBV5-1 and TRBJ2-3; TRBD2 is a possible D gene (6 bases). In germline, CDR1 is SGHRS, CDR2 YFSETQ. The V end lost 1 base, the J end lost 1 base, and 19 bases lay between the germline ends. The CDR3 has 18 residues. CDR3 coding DNA: TGCGCCAGCAGCTTGATCGGGGGAGTTTCCCCCCGCACAGATACGCAGTATTTT. This gives the protein CASSLIGGVSPRTDTQYF. Full variable domain (rest looked up from reference TRBV5-1 and TRBJ2-3): KAGVTQTPRYLIKTRGQQVTLSCSPISGHRSVSWYQQTPGQGLQFLFEYFSETQRNKGNFPGRFSGRQFSNSRSEMNVSTLELGDSALYLCASSLIGGVSPRTDTQYFGPGTRLTVL.

This clone was detected only a few times. The gene calls are TRBV6-5 and TRBJ1-1, with TRBD1 matching 9 bases. The CDR3 spans 15 residues. V shed 2 bases, J shed 8 bases, and the junction held 9 bases outside the gene matches. Germline V gene lookup returns CDR1 MNHEY and CDR2 SVGAGI. CDR3 bases: TGTGCCAGCAGTTACACGGGACAGGGAAGAATGGAAGCTTTCTTT. Amino acids: CASSYTGQGRMEAFF.